A selection of T cell receptor beta chains follows, all from one sample in a study of CD8+ T cells in alopecia areata. Using immunoSEQ multiplex PCR, the repertoire was profiled, and TCRdb retains in-frame clones only, with some absent. The profile shows approximately 200,000 clones, roughly 64% of them singletons. Sequenced here: CD4+ T cells sorted from blood, sampled at week 24, from a patient treated with tofacitinib. All receptors derive from a human donor with alopecia areata. Each CDR3 is given with its conserved first and last residue. The order of the fields is CDR3 protein, clone size, V gene. Clone size is given for some rows only: seen once, a few or many times, or a class if the clone is expanded.

CDR3: CAMRAAVEDEQYF; size: -; V: TRBV10-3
CDR3: CSIRQTGASSYEQYF; size: -; V: TRBV29-1
CDR3: CAISESFGGTSTDTQYF; size: once; V: TRBV10-3
CDR3: CASSLGQPNQPQHF; size: -; V: TRBV5-1
CDR3: CASSQGGTNEKLFF; size: -; V: TRBV4-2
CDR3: CAISRDSYNEQFF; size: few; V: TRBV10-3
CDR3: CAWSVLLAQETQYF; size: -; V: TRBV30
CDR3: CASSEGDRNGYTF; size: -; V: TRBV4-2
CDR3: CASSYSGTGFYEQYF; size: -; V: TRBV6-5
CDR3: CAITRDSNQPQHF; size: few; V: TRBV10-3
CDR3: CASSLENGARGGYTF; size: -; V: TRBV7-9
CDR3: CAWELGGAPGNTIYF; size: -; V: TRBV30
CDR3: CASSPDLGYTF; size: -; V: TRBV2
CDR3: CASSLPDMPGYTF; size: -; V: TRBV5-4
CDR3: CASSLANRLAGANNEQFF; size: few; V: TRBV5-6
CDR3: CASSQGDRVIVNEQFF; size: -; V: TRBV4-3
CDR3: CASSQGSREPSYEQYF; size: few; V: TRBV4-1
CDR3: CASSVEIAGTGELFF; size: -; V: TRBV9
CDR3: CSVALGSGNQETQYF; size: -; V: TRBV29-1
CDR3: CASSGTSGRRYEQYF; size: -; V: TRBV7-2
CDR3: CASSVAVAGASRADTQYF; size: -; V: TRBV9
CDR3: CASSQAGPSGTEAFF; size: many; V: TRBV4-1
CDR3: CASSLQALRRQEKLFF; size: -; V: TRBV7-9
CDR3: CASSSVGTGASEAFF; size: -; V: TRBV7-2